This T cell receptor (beta chain) appears in the sequencing data of a study of T cells in Graves' hyperthyroidism and ophthalmopathy. The CDR3 regions of TCR beta were amplified from RNA transcripts. With the HTBI primer set, the TCR CDR3 went through a first round of RT-PCR. TCRdb processed the multiplex PCR reads anew with MiXCR; each CDR3 protein has one entry. This sample has fewer than 450,000 distinct CDR3 sequences, with about a sixth found just once. This clonotype was detected only a few times. Its specificity is not known. Overall study findings and caveats: Among clonotypes expanded in thyroid above 0.001, most were also found in blood.

Blood sampling occurred at first hyperthyroidism diagnosis, ahead of any ophthalmopathy symptoms. Source material for PBMCs was about 10 ml fresh peripheral blood. The CDR3 spans 15 residues. Looked up from germline, CDR1 is LNHDA and CDR2 is SQIVND (reference sequence). The V end lost 5 bases, the J end lost 0 bases, and 11 bases lay between the germline ends. The receptor comes from a woman aged 25-40 years with Graves' hyperthyroidism that later progressed to Graves' ophthalmopathy. The chain couples TRBV19 to TRBJ1-3; possible D gene TRBD1, 6 bases. The specimen sequenced was blood. The CDR3: CASSADRTSGNTIYF. CDR3 nucleotides: TGTGCCAGTAGTGCCGACAGGACCTCTGGAAACACCATATATTTT.